This T cell receptor (beta chain) was found in a study of T cell repertoires in cytomegalovirus infection. There are 16 residues in the CDR3. With 3 bases clipped from V and 2 bases from J, the junction kept 10 bases outside the gene matches. Germline assignment: CDR1 LNHDA and CDR2 SQIVND (reference sequence). The study's findings and limits: The study identified carriers of CMV plus the relevant HLA from cumulative public TCR beta family frequency. Dominating the ex vivo response were TCR beta clonotypes that were CMV-specific and HLA-C-restricted.

Worth noting for this clonotype: Its antigen remains unidentified.

Via MiXCR, TCRdb re-called the reads, giving one row per CDR3 protein. The sample has 300,000 to 450,000 distinct CDR3 sequences, roughly 18% seen once; the top ten hold approximately 10%. V is TRBV19 and J is TRBJ2-7; 7 bases match TRBD2. The sample was PBMCs. This receptor was obtained from a human donor in good health (CMV status not recorded). Some clones in this sample may be carry-over from other donors' samples. The CDR3 DNA reads TGTGCCAGTAGTATGGGGTCGACTAGCAGTACCTACGAGCAGTACTTC. Translation: CASSMGSTSSTYEQYF.